What follows is one T cell receptor beta chain and its context. Its target is not known. This specimen comes from a study of shared clonotypes between healthy human individuals. Whole-study context: The plates for each donor numbered three CD4 naive, three CD4 memory, two CD8 naive and one CD8 memory. General study findings and limits: Non-shared clonotypes showed lower generation probabilities than clonotypes common to all four donors. Naive subsets typically showed greater estimated richness than memory subsets.

The repertoire was sequenced with immunoSEQ multiplex PCR; TCRdb's copy has only in-frame clones and lacks some. The sample has about 680,000 clones, about 91% seen once. Looked up from germline, CDR1 is SGHDN and CDR2 is FVKESK. CDR3 length equals 14 residues. V shed 3 bases, J shed 3 bases, and the junction held 3 bases outside the gene matches. CD45RO-negative, CCR7-selected cells formed the naive CD8 fraction, which excluded terminally differentiated effector memory CD45RA+ cells. Sequences were obtained from naive CD8+ T cells sorted from blood. V gene TRBV14 combines with J gene TRBJ2-7, with 9 positions matching TRBD2. This sequence originates from a man younger than 40 in good health. DNA of the CDR3: TGTGCCAGCAGCCACCCGCGGGAGGGCTACGAGCAGTACTTC. The encoded protein is CASSHPREGYEQYF.